This T cell receptor beta chain is drawn from a study of blood T cell repertoires in COVID-19. On the study more broadly: Whether acute or convalescent, the COVID-19 samples came from the United States, Italy and Spain. The cDNA or gDNA used as material had been derived from T cells, B-cell-depleted T cells, or PBMCs.

As processed by the authors: Scientists estimated how many nucleated cells there were by amplifying reference gene primers. The method was immunoSEQ multiplex PCR; TCRdb's version includes in-frame clones alone and lacks a portion of them. The D gene and trimming were derived from the DNA, and the V and J assignments and clone size from that table. The sample holds about 96,000 clones, 60% to 85% seen once. V shed 5 bases, J shed 4 bases, and the junction held 7 bases outside the gene matches. CDR3 length equals 14 residues. Germline V CDR1 and CDR2: SGHTA, FQGTGA. V usage is TRBV7-3 and J usage is TRBJ1-1; 7 bases match TRBD1. Sequencing used peripheral blood. The receptor's source is a man in his fifties or sixties who had recovered from COVID-19. CDR3 coding DNA: TGTGCCAGCAGCACCCAGGGGGTAGGCACTGAAGCTTTCTTT. Its protein product is CASSTQGVGTEAFF. The full variable domain, with the rest looked up from reference TRBV7-3 and TRBJ1-1, is GAGVSQTPSNKVTEKGKYVELRCDPISGHTALYWYRQSLGQGPEFLIYFQGTGAADDSGLPNDRFFAVRPEGSVSTLKIQRTERGDSAVYLCASSTQGVGTEAFFGQGTRLTVV.